A selection of T cell receptor beta chains follows, all from one sample in a study of CD8+ T cells in alopecia areata. Sequenced by immunoSEQ multiplex PCR; TCRdb stores in-frame clones only, minus some. The sample holds 150,000 to 250,000 clones; 55% to 70% are singletons and the top ten take 5.5%. Material: CD4+ T cells sorted from blood, obtained at week 24, from a patient treated with tofacitinib. These receptors came from a human donor with alopecia areata. CDR3s include the opening cysteine and the closing phenylalanine or tryptophan. The order of the fields is J gene, clone size, V gene, D gene, CDR3 DNA, CDR3 protein. The D gene is left open where the match is weak. Clone sizes are given selectively: once, few, many, or a class where the clone is expanded.

J gene: TRBJ2-3
clone size: NA
V gene: TRBV9
D gene: NA
CDR3 DNA: TGTGCCAGCAGCGTAGGCCAGGACACAGATACGCAGTATTTT
CDR3 protein: CASSVGQDTDTQYF

J gene: TRBJ2-5
clone size: NA
V gene: TRBV30
D gene: NA
CDR3 DNA: TGTGCCTGGAGTTGGGATTCGGTGACCCAGTACTTC
CDR3 protein: CAWSWDSVTQYF

J gene: TRBJ2-5
clone size: NA
V gene: TRBV29-1
D gene: TRBD2
CDR3 DNA: TGCAGCGTGGAGTTAGCGGGAGGTCAGGAGACCCAGTACTTC
CDR3 protein: CSVELAGGQETQYF

J gene: TRBJ2-5
clone size: NA
V gene: TRBV7-2
D gene: TRBD1
CDR3 DNA: TGTGCCAGCAGCTTCCCGACAGGGACGGAGACCCAGTACTTC
CDR3 protein: CASSFPTGTETQYF

J gene: TRBJ1-6
clone size: NA
V gene: TRBV5-1
D gene: TRBD1
CDR3 DNA: TGCGCCAGCAAACCGGGACAGGAGGATTCACCCCTCCACTTT
CDR3 protein: CASKPGQEDSPLHF

J gene: TRBJ2-3
clone size: few
V gene: TRBV29-1
D gene: NA
CDR3 DNA: TGCAGCGTTGACAGCACAGATACGCAGTATTTT
CDR3 protein: CSVDSTDTQYF

J gene: TRBJ2-7
clone size: NA
V gene: TRBV29-1
D gene: NA
CDR3 DNA: TGCAGCGTTGAAGACCAGGGGGGTAGAGCCTACGAGCAGTACTTC
CDR3 protein: CSVEDQGGRAYEQYF

J gene: TRBJ2-5
clone size: NA
V gene: TRBV25-1
D gene: TRBD2
CDR3 DNA: TGTGCCAGCACCAGAGGGCTAGCGGGGGGGAAGGAGACCCAGTACTTC
CDR3 protein: CASTRGLAGGKETQYF

J gene: TRBJ1-5
clone size: few
V gene: TRBV4-1
D gene: TRBD1
CDR3 DNA: TGCGCCAGCAGCCAAGAATACAGGGGGACCCAGCATTTT
CDR3 protein: CASSQEYRGTQHF

J gene: TRBJ2-3
clone size: few
V gene: TRBV30
D gene: NA
CDR3 DNA: TGTGCCTGGGGACCATCCCCAGATACGCAGTATTTT
CDR3 protein: CAWGPSPDTQYF

J gene: TRBJ1-4
clone size: few
V gene: TRBV25-1
D gene: TRBD1
CDR3 DNA: TGTGCCAGCCCGGAGGGGGCGGGTGAAAAACTGTTTTTT
CDR3 protein: CASPEGAGEKLFF

J gene: TRBJ2-5
clone size: NA
V gene: TRBV5-1
D gene: TRBD1
CDR3 DNA: TGCGCCAGCAGCTTCGACCGGGACAGCACTCAAGAGACCCAGTACTTC
CDR3 protein: CASSFDRDSTQETQYF

J gene: TRBJ2-3
clone size: NA
V gene: TRBV15
D gene: NA
CDR3 DNA: TGTGCCACCAGCAGAGATCAAGCGGATACGCAGTATTTT
CDR3 protein: CATSRDQADTQYF

J gene: TRBJ1-6
clone size: NA
V gene: TRBV5-1
D gene: TRBD1
CDR3 DNA: TGCGCCAGCAGCTTGGAGACAGGGAATGCTTCACCCCTCCACTTT
CDR3 protein: CASSLETGNASPLHF

J gene: TRBJ2-7
clone size: NA
V gene: TRBV7-8
D gene: TRBD2
CDR3 DNA: TGTGCCAGCAGCTTCGGCCTGGGACTAGCGGGGAACTACGAGCAGTACTTC
CDR3 protein: CASSFGLGLAGNYEQYF

J gene: TRBJ2-5
clone size: NA
V gene: TRBV29-1
D gene: NA
CDR3 DNA: TGCAGCGTTGGGCGCGGGACAGTCGAAGAGACCCAGTACTTC
CDR3 protein: CSVGRGTVEETQYF

J gene: TRBJ2-3
clone size: NA
V gene: TRBV2
D gene: TRBD2
CDR3 DNA: TGTGCCAGCAGTTCCGGGACTAGAACAGATACGCAGTATTTT
CDR3 protein: CASSSGTRTDTQYF

J gene: TRBJ2-5
clone size: NA
V gene: TRBV29-1
D gene: NA
CDR3 DNA: TGCAGCGGGGGGAACTTGGAAGAGACCCAGTACTTC
CDR3 protein: CSGGNLEETQYF

J gene: TRBJ2-7
clone size: few
V gene: TRBV27
D gene: TRBD2
CDR3 DNA: TGTGCCAGCAGTCCCGGGGCGGGGAAGCGGGAGAGGTACGAGCAGTACTTC
CDR3 protein: CASSPGAGKRERYEQYF

J gene: TRBJ2-3
clone size: NA
V gene: TRBV18
D gene: NA
CDR3 DNA: TGTGCCAGCTCCCCAGAGCGGGATACGCAGTATTTT
CDR3 protein: CASSPERDTQYF

J gene: TRBJ2-5
clone size: NA
V gene: TRBV2
D gene: NA
CDR3 DNA: TGTGCCAGCAGGAGAGAGACCCAGTACTTC
CDR3 protein: CASRRETQYF

J gene: TRBJ2-7
clone size: few
V gene: TRBV10-3
D gene: NA
CDR3 DNA: TGTGCCATCAGTGTATCATCCCCCAGGGACTACGAGCAGTACTTC
CDR3 protein: CAISVSSPRDYEQYF

J gene: TRBJ1-4
clone size: few
V gene: TRBV29-1
D gene: NA
CDR3 DNA: TGCAGCGTGAGGGCAGGAGGAACTAATGAAAAACTGTTTTTT
CDR3 protein: CSVRAGGTNEKLFF

J gene: TRBJ2-4
clone size: few
V gene: TRBV7-9
D gene: NA
CDR3 DNA: TGTGCCAGCAGCAGGCAGGGTTCGGCCAAAAACATTCAGTACTTC
CDR3 protein: CASSRQGSAKNIQYF

J gene: TRBJ2-6
clone size: NA
V gene: TRBV5-1
D gene: NA
CDR3 DNA: TGCGCCAGCAGCCCCCGGGACCGAGCCTATCTCGGGGCCAACGTCCTGACTTTC
CDR3 protein: CASSPRDRAYLGANVLTF

J gene: TRBJ1-2
clone size: once
V gene: TRBV18
D gene: TRBD1
CDR3 DNA: TGTGCCAGCTCGCCCTACGTCGGGACAGGGATGTTTGATGGCTACACCTTC
CDR3 protein: CASSPYVGTGMFDGYTF

J gene: TRBJ1-2
clone size: NA
V gene: TRBV29-1
D gene: TRBD1
CDR3 DNA: TGCAGCGTCGAGGGGGGACAGGTCCATGGCTACACCTTC
CDR3 protein: CSVEGGQVHGYTF

J gene: TRBJ1-1
clone size: NA
V gene: TRBV7-9
D gene: TRBD1
CDR3 DNA: TGTGCCAGCAGCCGTGGGGACAGGGGGGAAACTGAAGCTTTCTTT
CDR3 protein: CASSRGDRGETEAFF

J gene: TRBJ1-5
clone size: once
V gene: TRBV29-1
D gene: NA
CDR3 DNA: TGCAGCGTTGAAGATACGGGGGATAGCAATCAGCCCCAGCATTTT
CDR3 protein: CSVEDTGDSNQPQHF

J gene: TRBJ1-2
clone size: few
V gene: TRBV27
D gene: NA
CDR3 DNA: TGTGCCAGCAGTATACAGGGCGGCTATGGCTACACCTTC
CDR3 protein: CASSIQGGYGYTF

J gene: TRBJ2-3
clone size: NA
V gene: TRBV29-1
D gene: NA
CDR3 DNA: TGCAGCGTTCAGCGGAGCGATAGCACAGATACGCAGTATTTT
CDR3 protein: CSVQRSDSTDTQYF

J gene: TRBJ1-1
clone size: NA
V gene: TRBV29-1
D gene: NA
CDR3 DNA: TGCAGCGTTGTTATATTAGGGGACACTGAAGCTTTCTTT
CDR3 protein: CSVVILGDTEAFF

J gene: TRBJ2-5
clone size: NA
V gene: TRBV29-1
D gene: NA
CDR3 DNA: TGCAGCGTTCCTACCCCCAGGGGACTCCAAGAGACCCAGTACTTC
CDR3 protein: CSVPTPRGLQETQYF

J gene: TRBJ1-2
clone size: few
V gene: TRBV7-8
D gene: NA
CDR3 DNA: TGTGCCAGCAGCTTAGTTCGGGGCGGAGATGGCTACACCTTC
CDR3 protein: CASSLVRGGDGYTF

J gene: TRBJ2-6
clone size: NA
V gene: TRBV30
D gene: NA
CDR3 DNA: TGTGCCTGGAGTGTCGAATCTGGGGCCAACGTCCTGACTTTC
CDR3 protein: CAWSVESGANVLTF

J gene: TRBJ2-1
clone size: NA
V gene: TRBV11-1
D gene: TRBD2
CDR3 DNA: TGTGCCAGCAGCGGGGGGACTAGCGGAAACAATGAGCAGTTCTTC
CDR3 protein: CASSGGTSGNNEQFF

J gene: TRBJ1-1
clone size: NA
V gene: TRBV30
D gene: NA
CDR3 DNA: TGTGCCTGGAGGGAGAACACTGAAGCTTTCTTT
CDR3 protein: CAWRENTEAFF

J gene: TRBJ1-5
clone size: NA
V gene: TRBV2
D gene: NA
CDR3 DNA: TGTGCCAGCACGTGGATGCGTGGCGATCAGCCCCAGCATTTT
CDR3 protein: CASTWMRGDQPQHF

J gene: TRBJ1-3
clone size: NA
V gene: TRBV10-3
D gene: NA
CDR3 DNA: TGTGCCATCAGTTCTGGAAACACCATATATTTT
CDR3 protein: CAISSGNTIYF

J gene: TRBJ1-1
clone size: NA
V gene: TRBV18
D gene: NA
CDR3 DNA: TGTGCCAGCTCACCAGCAGAGAATGAAGCTTTCTTT
CDR3 protein: CASSPAENEAFF

J gene: TRBJ1-2
clone size: few
V gene: TRBV19
D gene: TRBD1
CDR3 DNA: TGTGCCAGTACTCCGGACAGGGGAACCTATGGCTACACCTTC
CDR3 protein: CASTPDRGTYGYTF

J gene: TRBJ2-7
clone size: NA
V gene: TRBV30
D gene: NA
CDR3 DNA: TGTGCCTGGAGTGTATGGCTAGCCAGAGAGCAGTACTTC
CDR3 protein: CAWSVWLAREQYF

J gene: TRBJ2-5
clone size: NA
V gene: TRBV25-1
D gene: NA
CDR3 DNA: TGTGCCAGCAGTATCACAGGGATCCAAGAGACCCAGTACTTC
CDR3 protein: CASSITGIQETQYF

J gene: TRBJ1-1
clone size: few
V gene: TRBV23-1
D gene: TRBD1
CDR3 DNA: TGCGCCAGCAGTCATACCCGGACAGGGGGCGACACTGAAGCTTTCTTT
CDR3 protein: CASSHTRTGGDTEAFF

J gene: TRBJ1-2
clone size: NA
V gene: TRBV5-6
D gene: NA
CDR3 DNA: TGTGCCAGCAGCTTGGTAGCGACCGAGGGCTACACCTTC
CDR3 protein: CASSLVATEGYTF

J gene: TRBJ2-5
clone size: NA
V gene: TRBV4-1
D gene: NA
CDR3 DNA: TGCGCCAGCAGCCAAATCCGGCCAAGGGGCCAGACTCTTCAAGAGACCCAGTACTTC
CDR3 protein: CASSQIRPRGQTLQETQYF

J gene: TRBJ1-6
clone size: NA
V gene: TRBV5-6
D gene: NA
CDR3 DNA: TGTGCCAGCACTAACAAGGGGTATAATTCACCCCTCCACTTT
CDR3 protein: CASTNKGYNSPLHF

J gene: TRBJ2-4
clone size: NA
V gene: TRBV2
D gene: NA
CDR3 DNA: TGTGCCAGCAGTGAAGGACAGCTAAACATTCAGTACTTC
CDR3 protein: CASSEGQLNIQYF

J gene: TRBJ2-1
clone size: NA
V gene: TRBV15
D gene: NA
CDR3 DNA: TGTGCCACCAGCAGAGTTATCAATGAGCAGTTCTTC
CDR3 protein: CATSRVINEQFF

J gene: TRBJ2-1
clone size: few
V gene: TRBV6-4
D gene: NA
CDR3 DNA: TGTGCCAGCAGCCCAAGTCCAGGGAGCTCCTACAATGAGCAGTTCTTC
CDR3 protein: CASSPSPGSSYNEQFF

J gene: TRBJ1-6
clone size: NA
V gene: TRBV7-2
D gene: NA
CDR3 DNA: TGTGCCAGCAGCTTAGGGACACACTATAATTCACCCCTCCACTTT
CDR3 protein: CASSLGTHYNSPLHF

J gene: TRBJ1-1
clone size: few
V gene: TRBV29-1
D gene: NA
CDR3 DNA: TGCAGCGTTGTCCCGGGGGGTGACACTGAAGCTTTCTTT
CDR3 protein: CSVVPGGDTEAFF

J gene: TRBJ1-1
clone size: NA
V gene: TRBV12-5
D gene: NA
CDR3 DNA: TGTGCTAGTGGTTTGATGGGGTATACTGAAGCTTTCTTT
CDR3 protein: CASGLMGYTEAFF

J gene: TRBJ1-1
clone size: few
V gene: TRBV19
D gene: NA
CDR3 DNA: TGTGCCAGTAGGGGGGGATGGGTTTCGACTGAAGCTTTCTTT
CDR3 protein: CASRGGWVSTEAFF

J gene: TRBJ2-1
clone size: NA
V gene: TRBV6-5
D gene: NA
CDR3 DNA: TGTGCCAGCAGCTCCTATCCCTACAATGAGCAGTTCTTC
CDR3 protein: CASSSYPYNEQFF

J gene: TRBJ1-2
clone size: few
V gene: TRBV6-6
D gene: NA
CDR3 DNA: TGTGCCAGCATCCACCTAAGGGCAGGATTAAACTATGGCTACACCTTC
CDR3 protein: CASIHLRAGLNYGYTF

J gene: TRBJ2-3
clone size: NA
V gene: TRBV7-9
D gene: TRBD2
CDR3 DNA: TGTGCCAGCAGCCCTCGGACTAGCGGGGGGGCCATCGGCACAGATACGCAGTATTTT
CDR3 protein: CASSPRTSGGAIGTDTQYF

J gene: TRBJ2-5
clone size: NA
V gene: TRBV10-3
D gene: TRBD2
CDR3 DNA: TGTGCCATCACCGCAGGGAAGGCGGGGGGGCAAGAGACCCAGTACTTC
CDR3 protein: CAITAGKAGGQETQYF

J gene: TRBJ2-5
clone size: NA
V gene: TRBV29-1
D gene: TRBD2
CDR3 DNA: TGCAGCGTCGAGTCACCGGGAGCCGGGGGGCAAGAGACCCAGTACTTC
CDR3 protein: CSVESPGAGGQETQYF